The entry below describes one TCR beta chain. These data originate in a study of blood T cell repertoires in COVID-19. Looking at the study overall: Specimens from acute and convalescent COVID-19 originated in the United States, Italy and Spain. T cells, B-cell-depleted T cells, or PBMCs provided the cDNA or gDNA that served as material.

Germline CDR1 reads MNHEY; CDR2 reads SVGEGT. The V gene lost 5 bases and the J gene lost 12 bases, with 13 bases spanning the gap. The CDR3 loop spans 12 amino acids. Only in-frame clones appear in the TCRdb table, and some are missing; sequencing was by immunoSEQ multiplex PCR. The sample lists under 150,000 clones; about 77% were seen once. This chain connects TRBV6-2 or TRBV6-3 to TRBJ1-4; weak D call: TRBD1 (5 bases). What was sequenced was peripheral blood. This sequence was found in a human donor in a cohort sampled during active COVID-19. In DNA, the CDR3 is TGTGCCAGCAGTCACAACGGGGGACAACTGTTTTTT. Residues: CASSHNGGQLFF.